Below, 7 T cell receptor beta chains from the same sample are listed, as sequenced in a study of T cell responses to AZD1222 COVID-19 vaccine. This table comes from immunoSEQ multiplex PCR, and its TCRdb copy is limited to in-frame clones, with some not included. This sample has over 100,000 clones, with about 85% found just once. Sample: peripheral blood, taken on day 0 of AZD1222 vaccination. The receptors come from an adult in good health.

The CDR3 spells CASSQEGRQGKTEAFF. CDR3 bases: TGTGCCAGCAGCCAAGAGGGCAGACAGGGCAAAACTGAAGCTTTCTTT. The rearrangement joins TRBV4-2 to TRBJ1-1, with 7 bases lining up with TRBD1. V trimming: 0 bases; J trimming: 5 bases; junction bases outside the gene matches: 9. In germline, CDR1 is LGHNA, CDR2 YNFKEQ. CDR3 length: 16 residues.

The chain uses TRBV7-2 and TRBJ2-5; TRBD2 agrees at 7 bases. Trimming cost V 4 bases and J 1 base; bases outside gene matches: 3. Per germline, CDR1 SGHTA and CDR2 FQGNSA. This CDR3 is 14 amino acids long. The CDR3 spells CASSSTGGQETQYF. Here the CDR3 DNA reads TGTGCCAGCAGCTCTACGGGAGGCCAAGAGACCCAGTACTTC.

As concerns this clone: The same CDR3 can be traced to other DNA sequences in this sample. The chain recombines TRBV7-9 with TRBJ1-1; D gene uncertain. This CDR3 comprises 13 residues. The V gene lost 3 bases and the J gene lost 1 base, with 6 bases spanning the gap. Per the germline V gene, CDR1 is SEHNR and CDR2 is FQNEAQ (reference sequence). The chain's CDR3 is CASSLRRNTEAFF. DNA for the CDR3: TGTGCCAGCAGCTTGCGGAGGAACACTGAAGCTTTCTTT.

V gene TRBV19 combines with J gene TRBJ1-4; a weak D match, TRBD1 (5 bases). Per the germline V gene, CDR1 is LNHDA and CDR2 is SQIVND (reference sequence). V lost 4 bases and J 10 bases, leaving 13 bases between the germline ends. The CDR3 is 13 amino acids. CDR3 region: CASSTSLGGKLFF. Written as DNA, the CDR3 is TGTGCCAGTAGTACATCTTTGGGGGGAAAACTGTTTTTT. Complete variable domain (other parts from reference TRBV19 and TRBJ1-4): DGGITQSPKYLFRKEGQNVTLSCEQNLNHDAMYWYRQDPGQGLRLIYYSQIVNDFQKGDIAEGYSVSREKKESFPLTVTSAQKNPTAFYLCASSTSLGGKLFFGSGTQLSVL.

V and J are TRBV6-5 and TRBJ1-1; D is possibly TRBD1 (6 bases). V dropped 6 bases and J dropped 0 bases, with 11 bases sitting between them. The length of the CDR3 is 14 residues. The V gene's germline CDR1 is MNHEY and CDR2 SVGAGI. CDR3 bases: TGTGCCAGCAGAAGACAGGTGATGAACACTGAAGCTTTCTTT. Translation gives CASRRQVMNTEAFF.

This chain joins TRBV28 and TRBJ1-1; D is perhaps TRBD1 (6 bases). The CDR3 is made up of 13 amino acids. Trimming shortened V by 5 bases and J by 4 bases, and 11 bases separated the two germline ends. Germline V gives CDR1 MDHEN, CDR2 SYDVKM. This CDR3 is CASSMDSPTEAFF. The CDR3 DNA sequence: TGTGCCAGCAGTATGGACAGCCCCACTGAAGCTTTCTTT. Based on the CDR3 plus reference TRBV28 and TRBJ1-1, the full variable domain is DVKVTQSSRYLVKRTGEKVFLECVQDMDHENMFWYRQDPGLGLRLIYFSYDVKMKEKGDIPEGYSVSREKKERFSLILESASTNQTSMYLCASSMDSPTEAFFGQGTRLTVV.

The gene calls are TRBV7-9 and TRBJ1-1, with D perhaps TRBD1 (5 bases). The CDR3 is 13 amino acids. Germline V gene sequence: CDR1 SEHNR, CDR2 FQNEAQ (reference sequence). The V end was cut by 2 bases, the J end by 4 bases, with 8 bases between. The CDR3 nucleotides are TGTGCCAGCAGCTTATTGGGGGGCACTGAAGCTTTCTTT. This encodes CASSLLGGTEAFF. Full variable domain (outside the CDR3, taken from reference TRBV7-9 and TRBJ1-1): DTGVSQNPRHKITKRGQNVTFRCDPISEHNRLYWYRQTLGQGPEFLTYFQNEAQLEKSRLLSDRFSAERPKGSFSTLEIQRTEQGDSAMYLCASSLLGGTEAFFGQGTRLTVV.